A selection of T cell receptor beta chains follows, all from one sample in a study of T-cell reconstitution after alpha-beta-depleted transplantation in children. TCRdb re-analysed the PCR reads in MiXCR, keeping a single row per CDR3 protein. Among nearly 550,000 distinct CDR3 sequences listed, approximately 20% were seen once. The source was PBMCs from the stem cell graft donor, collected from the stem cell graft. The source of these receptors is a human donor who donated a stem cell graft to a child with acute lymphoblastic leukemia. CDR3s include the opening cysteine and the closing phenylalanine or tryptophan. The order of the fields is clone size, V gene, D gene, J gene, CDR3 DNA, CDR3 protein. The D gene is left open where the match is weak. Not every row has a clone size; where given, it reads once, few, many or a size class.

clone_size: few
v_call: TRBV5-1
d_call: -
j_call: TRBJ1-2
cdr3_nt: TGCGCCAGCAGCCCCTGGACAGTATATGGCTACACCTTC
cdr3_aa: CASSPWTVYGYTF

clone_size: few
v_call: TRBV4-1
d_call: -
j_call: TRBJ2-3
cdr3_nt: TGCGCCAGCAGCCAAGTTAGAGCCCGCACAGATACGCAGTATTTT
cdr3_aa: CASSQVRARTDTQYF

clone_size: few
v_call: TRBV4-1
d_call: TRBD2
j_call: TRBJ2-3
cdr3_nt: TGCGCCAGCAGCCAACACCCTAGCGGCCCGACGCAGTATTTT
cdr3_aa: CASSQHPSGPTQYF

clone_size: few
v_call: TRBV3-1
d_call: -
j_call: TRBJ1-1
cdr3_nt: TGTGCCAGCAGCCAGACTAACACTGAAGCTTTCTTT
cdr3_aa: CASSQTNTEAFF

clone_size: few
v_call: TRBV9
d_call: TRBD2
j_call: TRBJ2-1
cdr3_nt: TGTGCCAGCAGCCCCCGGGAGGTAAAGCGGGAGGGCCGATCGGATGAGCAGTTCTTC
cdr3_aa: CASSPREVKREGRSDEQFF

clone_size: -
v_call: TRBV20-1
d_call: TRBD1
j_call: TRBJ1-4
cdr3_nt: TGCAGTGCTACCCGTGCCGGGACAGGGAATGGAAAACTGTTTTTT
cdr3_aa: CSATRAGTGNGKLFF

clone_size: few
v_call: TRBV12-3/TRBV12-4
d_call: -
j_call: TRBJ2-1
cdr3_nt: TGTGCCAGCAGGTTGGGGAGGTACAATGAGCAGTTCTTC
cdr3_aa: CASRLGRYNEQFF

clone_size: few
v_call: TRBV29-1
d_call: -
j_call: TRBJ1-4
cdr3_nt: TGCAGCGTTGTAACCCAGATTGCAACTAATGAAAAACTGTTTTTT
cdr3_aa: CSVVTQIATNEKLFF

clone_size: few
v_call: TRBV3-1
d_call: -
j_call: TRBJ2-1
cdr3_nt: TGTGCCAGCAGCCATAGAGAGAATGAGCAGTTCTTC
cdr3_aa: CASSHRENEQFF

clone_size: -
v_call: TRBV29-1
d_call: -
j_call: TRBJ2-7
cdr3_nt: TGCAGCGTTGTAGGCGGGCTGCTCCACGAGCAGTACTTC
cdr3_aa: CSVVGGLLHEQYF

clone_size: few
v_call: TRBV12-3/TRBV12-4
d_call: TRBD2
j_call: TRBJ2-1
cdr3_nt: TGTGCCAGCAGTTCCTCAGGGACTAGCGGGGCATACAATGAGCAGTTCTTC
cdr3_aa: CASSSSGTSGAYNEQFF

clone_size: -
v_call: TRBV27
d_call: -
j_call: TRBJ1-4
cdr3_nt: TGTGCCAGCAGTTTACGGGCAGGGCGGGTTAACGTGGCTGAAAAACTGTTTTTT
cdr3_aa: CASSLRAGRVNVAEKLFF

clone_size: -
v_call: TRBV12-3/TRBV12-4
d_call: TRBD1
j_call: TRBJ2-3
cdr3_nt: TGTGCCAGCAGTTTAGACAGGGGGTTACCAGATACGCAGTATTTT
cdr3_aa: CASSLDRGLPDTQYF

clone_size: once
v_call: TRBV4-1
d_call: -
j_call: TRBJ1-2
cdr3_nt: TGCGCCAGCAGCCAAGCCCATGGGGTTAACTATGGCTACACCTTC
cdr3_aa: CASSQAHGVNYGYTF

clone_size: many
v_call: TRBV24-1
d_call: TRBD1
j_call: TRBJ2-1
cdr3_nt: TGTGCCACCAGTGATCGGGACAGGGATTTGATGTATGAGCAGTTCTTC
cdr3_aa: CATSDRDRDLMYEQFF

clone_size: few
v_call: TRBV7-3
d_call: -
j_call: TRBJ1-1
cdr3_nt: TGTGCCAGCAGGACCGGGACTGAAGCTTTCTTT
cdr3_aa: CASRTGTEAFF

clone_size: many
v_call: TRBV25-1
d_call: TRBD2
j_call: TRBJ2-3
cdr3_nt: TGTGCCAGCAGTGAATATCGGGAGGGCACAGATACGCAGTATTTT
cdr3_aa: CASSEYREGTDTQYF

clone_size: few
v_call: TRBV20-1
d_call: -
j_call: TRBJ2-1
cdr3_nt: TGCAGTGCTAGAGTTAGTAATTCCTACAATGAGCAGTTCTTC
cdr3_aa: CSARVSNSYNEQFF

clone_size: -
v_call: TRBV4-2
d_call: -
j_call: TRBJ2-4
cdr3_nt: TGTGCCAGCGCCGGACTAGCCAAAAACATTCAGTACTTC
cdr3_aa: CASAGLAKNIQYF

clone_size: -
v_call: TRBV5-1
d_call: TRBD1
j_call: TRBJ2-2
cdr3_nt: TGCGCCAGCAGCACAGGGGGTTCGAACACCGGGGAGCTGTTTTTT
cdr3_aa: CASSTGGSNTGELFF

clone_size: many
v_call: TRBV2
d_call: -
j_call: TRBJ1-1
cdr3_nt: TGTGCCAGCAGACCGACGGGGGGGGAAACTGAAGCTTTCTTT
cdr3_aa: CASRPTGGETEAFF

clone_size: once
v_call: TRBV5-1
d_call: TRBD2
j_call: TRBJ2-3
cdr3_nt: TGCGCCAGCAGCCCGGGACTAGCGGGAGTAACAGATACGCAGTATTTT
cdr3_aa: CASSPGLAGVTDTQYF

clone_size: -
v_call: TRBV3-1
d_call: TRBD2
j_call: TRBJ2-3
cdr3_nt: TGTGCCAGCAGCCAAGAGGTAGCGGGAGTTTCAGATACGCAGTATTTT
cdr3_aa: CASSQEVAGVSDTQYF

clone_size: few
v_call: TRBV5-1
d_call: -
j_call: TRBJ2-3
cdr3_nt: TGCGCCAGCAGCTGGGGGCTAGTGTCGCGGGGAGGAGATACGCAGTATTTT
cdr3_aa: CASSWGLVSRGGDTQYF

clone_size: few
v_call: TRBV5-1
d_call: -
j_call: TRBJ2-6
cdr3_nt: TGCGCCAGCAAGGACGGGCAGGGGACGTCTGGGGCCAACGTCCTGACTTTC
cdr3_aa: CASKDGQGTSGANVLTF

clone_size: few
v_call: TRBV18
d_call: -
j_call: TRBJ2-7
cdr3_nt: TGTGCCAGCTCACCAACCAGGGCAGGATACGAGCAGTACTTC
cdr3_aa: CASSPTRAGYEQYF

clone_size: few
v_call: TRBV29-1
d_call: TRBD2
j_call: TRBJ2-1
cdr3_nt: TGCAGCGTTGCGCCTAGCGGGAGGGTCTCCTACAATGAGCAGTTCTTC
cdr3_aa: CSVAPSGRVSYNEQFF

clone_size: -
v_call: TRBV7-9
d_call: -
j_call: TRBJ2-6
cdr3_nt: TGTGCCAGCGGACCATCTGGGGCCAACGTCCTGACTTTC
cdr3_aa: CASGPSGANVLTF

clone_size: -
v_call: TRBV5-4
d_call: TRBD2
j_call: TRBJ2-1
cdr3_nt: TGTGCCACCGCGGATTTAGCGGGGGCTTACAATGAGCAGTTCTTC
cdr3_aa: CATADLAGAYNEQFF

clone_size: few
v_call: TRBV5-1
d_call: TRBD2
j_call: TRBJ2-1
cdr3_nt: TGCGCCAGCAGCTTGTTAGCGGGGGGCCCCATGAATGAGCAGTTCTTC
cdr3_aa: CASSLLAGGPMNEQFF

clone_size: few
v_call: TRBV5-1
d_call: -
j_call: TRBJ1-2
cdr3_nt: TGCGCCAGCAGCTTGATAATGGGACCAAACTATGGCTACACCTTC
cdr3_aa: CASSLIMGPNYGYTF

clone_size: many
v_call: TRBV5-5
d_call: -
j_call: TRBJ2-5
cdr3_nt: TGTGCCAGCAGCTTGGCCGGAATCCAAGAGACCCAGTACTTC
cdr3_aa: CASSLAGIQETQYF

clone_size: few
v_call: TRBV10-3
d_call: -
j_call: TRBJ2-3
cdr3_nt: TGTGCCATCAGTGATCCGGACCACAGGACAGATACGCAGTATTTT
cdr3_aa: CAISDPDHRTDTQYF

clone_size: -
v_call: TRBV20-1
d_call: -
j_call: TRBJ2-5
cdr3_nt: TGCAGTGCTAGAGATTTAGCCGGTTACACAGTCCCAGGGGAGACCCAGTACTTC
cdr3_aa: CSARDLAGYTVPGETQYF

clone_size: -
v_call: TRBV7-3
d_call: -
j_call: TRBJ2-1
cdr3_nt: TGTGCCAGCAGCTCAGAGCGGAGTGAGCAGTTCTTC
cdr3_aa: CASSSERSEQFF

clone_size: few
v_call: TRBV6-5
d_call: -
j_call: TRBJ2-3
cdr3_nt: TGTGCCAGCAGTTACTCGGGCAGCTACACAGATACGCAGTATTTT
cdr3_aa: CASSYSGSYTDTQYF

clone_size: few
v_call: TRBV4-2
d_call: -
j_call: TRBJ1-1
cdr3_nt: TGTGCCAGTAGACCAGGTGGGAACACTGAAGCTTTCTTT
cdr3_aa: CASRPGGNTEAFF

clone_size: -
v_call: TRBV29-1
d_call: -
j_call: TRBJ1-3
cdr3_nt: TGCAGCGTCCGGGGTTCAGGAAACACCATATATTTT
cdr3_aa: CSVRGSGNTIYF

clone_size: few
v_call: TRBV12-3/TRBV12-4
d_call: -
j_call: TRBJ2-5
cdr3_nt: TGTGCCAGCAGTTTTCAGGGCTCCCAAGAGACCCAGTACTTC
cdr3_aa: CASSFQGSQETQYF

clone_size: -
v_call: TRBV27
d_call: -
j_call: TRBJ2-1
cdr3_nt: TGTGCCAGCAGTTTTGAGGGGTACTCCTACAATGAGCAGTTCTTC
cdr3_aa: CASSFEGYSYNEQFF

clone_size: few
v_call: TRBV5-1
d_call: -
j_call: TRBJ2-7
cdr3_nt: TGCGCCAGCAGCTTGGGTCATGGGGTTTTGGACTCCTACGAGCAGTACTTC
cdr3_aa: CASSLGHGVLDSYEQYF

clone_size: few
v_call: TRBV7-6
d_call: TRBD1
j_call: TRBJ2-4
cdr3_nt: TGTGCCAGCAGTTCAGGGACAGGAAACATTCAGTACTTC
cdr3_aa: CASSSGTGNIQYF

clone_size: -
v_call: TRBV6-1
d_call: -
j_call: TRBJ1-1
cdr3_nt: TGTGCCAGCAGTCCCCTGAACAGCTACACTGAAGCTTTCTTT
cdr3_aa: CASSPLNSYTEAFF

clone_size: few
v_call: TRBV19
d_call: TRBD1
j_call: TRBJ1-5
cdr3_nt: TGTGCCAGTAGCTTCGACAGGGGGCCCTATCAGCCCCAGCATTTT
cdr3_aa: CASSFDRGPYQPQHF

clone_size: few
v_call: TRBV29-1
d_call: TRBD2
j_call: TRBJ2-5
cdr3_nt: TGCAGCGTTGGTCGGGCTAGCGGCCTCCGGAGTCAAGAGACCCAGTACTTC
cdr3_aa: CSVGRASGLRSQETQYF

clone_size: few
v_call: TRBV12-3/TRBV12-4
d_call: -
j_call: TRBJ2-7
cdr3_nt: TGTGCCAGCAGTGTCGCCTACGAGCAGTACTTC
cdr3_aa: CASSVAYEQYF

clone_size: few
v_call: TRBV5-1
d_call: TRBD1
j_call: TRBJ2-2
cdr3_nt: TGCGCCAGCAGCTCTAGGACAGGGCCTAACACCGGGGAGCTGTTTTTT
cdr3_aa: CASSSRTGPNTGELFF

clone_size: few
v_call: TRBV3-1
d_call: -
j_call: TRBJ1-1
cdr3_nt: TGTGCCAGCAGCCAAGACCTACCAGGAGTGAACACTGAAGCTTTCTTT
cdr3_aa: CASSQDLPGVNTEAFF

clone_size: -
v_call: TRBV11-2
d_call: -
j_call: TRBJ1-1
cdr3_nt: TGTGCCAGCAGCCTTCACGGAAGAAGTACTGAAGCTTTCTTT
cdr3_aa: CASSLHGRSTEAFF

clone_size: -
v_call: TRBV15
d_call: -
j_call: TRBJ2-6
cdr3_nt: TGTGCCACCAGCAGACGGCGAGGGGACTCTGGGGCCAACGTCCTGACTTTC
cdr3_aa: CATSRRRGDSGANVLTF

clone_size: -
v_call: TRBV6-1
d_call: -
j_call: TRBJ1-1
cdr3_nt: TGTGCCAGCACCTTAGGGCGGAACACTGAAGCTTTCTTT
cdr3_aa: CASTLGRNTEAFF

clone_size: -
v_call: TRBV5-6
d_call: -
j_call: TRBJ2-1
cdr3_nt: TGTGCCAGCAGCCGACCAGAGAATGAGCAGTTCTTC
cdr3_aa: CASSRPENEQFF

clone_size: -
v_call: TRBV5-1
d_call: -
j_call: TRBJ2-3
cdr3_nt: TGCGCCAGCAGCTTGGGGCATCGCGGGGTAACGCAGTATTTT
cdr3_aa: CASSLGHRGVTQYF

clone_size: -
v_call: TRBV12-3/TRBV12-4
d_call: -
j_call: TRBJ1-3
cdr3_nt: TGTGCCAGCAGGGGCGCGGCGGGAAACACCATATATTTT
cdr3_aa: CASRGAAGNTIYF

clone_size: -
v_call: TRBV12-3/TRBV12-4
d_call: -
j_call: TRBJ2-3
cdr3_nt: TGTGCCAGCACTCTCGGGGGTAGGGCGTCAGATACGCAGTATTTT
cdr3_aa: CASTLGGRASDTQYF

clone_size: -
v_call: TRBV6-5
d_call: -
j_call: TRBJ2-1
cdr3_nt: TGTGCCAGCAGTTATCTAGGGAGCTCCTACAATGAGCAGTTCTTC
cdr3_aa: CASSYLGSSYNEQFF

clone_size: -
v_call: TRBV5-1
d_call: -
j_call: TRBJ1-1
cdr3_nt: TGCGCCAGCAGCTTGGTGTCGGGTCTGAGCACTGAAGCTTTCTTT
cdr3_aa: CASSLVSGLSTEAFF

clone_size: few
v_call: TRBV5-1
d_call: TRBD1
j_call: TRBJ2-7
cdr3_nt: TGCGCCAGCAGCGCAGGGGGCGCCTACGAGCAGTACTTC
cdr3_aa: CASSAGGAYEQYF

clone_size: -
v_call: TRBV20-1
d_call: TRBD2
j_call: TRBJ2-1
cdr3_nt: TGCAGTGCTAGAGATACGACTAGCGGCTCCTACAATGAGCAGTTCTTC
cdr3_aa: CSARDTTSGSYNEQFF